These T cell receptor beta chains were read from a single sample in a study of T cells in Graves' hyperthyroidism and ophthalmopathy. Each CDR3 protein gets one entry after TCRdb re-called the multiplex PCR reads with MiXCR. The table lists roughly 700,000 distinct CDR3 sequences, around 13% of them singletons, with 10% to 13% in the top ten. The sequenced sample was blood. These receptor sequences come from a woman between 18 and 30 years old with Graves' hyperthyroidism. Each CDR3 is given with its conserved first and last residue. Each record gives: D gene, clone size, J gene, V gene, CDR3 length, CDR3 protein, CDR3 DNA. The D gene is left open where the match is weak. Size is stated for part of the rows, as once, few or many counts, or as a class when the clone is expanded.

D gene: TRBD2
clone size: NA
J gene: TRBJ2-3
V gene: TRBV29-1
CDR3 length: 13
CDR3 protein: CSAFSGSGDTQYF
CDR3 DNA: TGCAGCGCTTTTAGCGGGAGTGGAGATACGCAGTATTTT

D gene: NA
clone size: once
J gene: TRBJ1-1
V gene: TRBV19
CDR3 length: 17
CDR3 protein: CASSIGMTIAIATEAFF
CDR3 DNA: TGTGCCAGTAGTATAGGAATGACGATAGCGATAGCAACTGAAGCTTTCTTT

D gene: NA
clone size: NA
J gene: TRBJ2-1
V gene: TRBV19
CDR3 length: 14
CDR3 protein: CASRPESSYNEQFF
CDR3 DNA: TGTGCCAGTAGACCGGAAAGCTCCTACAATGAGCAGTTCTTC

D gene: NA
clone size: many
J gene: TRBJ2-4
V gene: TRBV5-1
CDR3 length: 13
CDR3 protein: CASSLAGENIQYF
CDR3 DNA: TGCGCCAGCAGCTTGGCAGGGGAGAACATTCAGTACTTC

D gene: TRBD2
clone size: many
J gene: TRBJ2-4
V gene: TRBV20-1
CDR3 length: 15
CDR3 protein: CSAALAGGAKNIQYF
CDR3 DNA: TGCAGTGCTGCTCTAGCGGGAGGAGCCAAAAACATTCAGTACTTC

D gene: NA
clone size: many
J gene: TRBJ2-7
V gene: TRBV11-2
CDR3 length: 18
CDR3 protein: CASSLVFGAGADPYEQYF
CDR3 DNA: TGTGCCAGCAGCTTAGTTTTTGGTGCGGGGGCAGACCCCTACGAGCAGTACTTC

D gene: TRBD2
clone size: NA
J gene: TRBJ2-1
V gene: TRBV15
CDR3 length: 19
CDR3 protein: CATSRVGEGLAGVWHEQFF
CDR3 DNA: TGTGCCACCAGCAGGGTCGGCGAGGGACTAGCGGGAGTATGGCATGAGCAGTTCTTC

D gene: NA
clone size: few
J gene: TRBJ2-4
V gene: TRBV6-1
CDR3 length: 15
CDR3 protein: CASSAKILAKNIQYF
CDR3 DNA: TGTGCCAGCAGTGCCAAGATCCTAGCCAAAAACATTCAGTACTTC

D gene: NA
clone size: many
J gene: TRBJ1-1
V gene: TRBV20-1
CDR3 length: 11
CDR3 protein: CSARLNTEAFF
CDR3 DNA: TGCAGTGCTAGATTGAACACTGAAGCTTTCTTT

D gene: TRBD1
clone size: many
J gene: TRBJ2-3
V gene: TRBV7-6
CDR3 length: 15
CDR3 protein: CASSPLTGSTDTQYF
CDR3 DNA: TGTGCCAGCAGCCCATTGACAGGGAGCACAGATACGCAGTATTTT

D gene: TRBD2
clone size: NA
J gene: TRBJ2-1
V gene: TRBV6-1
CDR3 length: 15
CDR3 protein: CATAGGPRMYNGQFF
CDR3 DNA: TGTGCCACAGCGGGAGGGCCTCGGATGTACAATGGGCAGTTCTTC

D gene: NA
clone size: many
J gene: TRBJ1-5
V gene: TRBV18
CDR3 length: 15
CDR3 protein: CASSRDGKRNQPQHF
CDR3 DNA: TGTGCCAGCTCACGGGACGGGAAAAGGAATCAGCCCCAGCATTTT

D gene: NA
clone size: many
J gene: TRBJ1-5
V gene: TRBV27
CDR3 length: 11
CDR3 protein: CASSKNQPQHF
CDR3 DNA: TGTGCCAGCAGTAAGAATCAGCCCCAGCATTTT

D gene: TRBD2
clone size: NA
J gene: TRBJ2-3
V gene: TRBV19
CDR3 length: 16
CDR3 protein: CASSHTAGTRDRYAYF
CDR3 DNA: TGTGCCAGTTCCCACACCGCGGGGACTAGAGATAGATACGCGTATTTT

D gene: TRBD1
clone size: few
J gene: TRBJ2-7
V gene: TRBV20-1
CDR3 length: 15
CDR3 protein: CSARRLGDSSYEQYF
CDR3 DNA: TGCAGTGCTAGGCGCCTGGGGGACAGCTCCTACGAGCAGTACTTC

D gene: TRBD2
clone size: many
J gene: TRBJ2-1
V gene: TRBV20-1
CDR3 length: 15
CDR3 protein: CSARDTTSGSNEQFF
CDR3 DNA: TGCAGTGCTAGAGATACGACTAGCGGGAGCAATGAGCAGTTCTTC

D gene: TRBD2
clone size: few
J gene: TRBJ2-1
V gene: TRBV9
CDR3 length: 14
CDR3 protein: CASSVETSGRQRFF
CDR3 DNA: TGTGCCAGCAGCGTAGAAACTAGCGGGAGACAACGGTTCTTC

D gene: TRBD2
clone size: NA
J gene: TRBJ2-5
V gene: TRBV19
CDR3 length: 16
CDR3 protein: CASSIGTSSRAETQYF
CDR3 DNA: TGTGCCAGTAGTATTGGGACTAGCTCCAGAGCGGAGACCCAGTACTTC

D gene: NA
clone size: many
J gene: TRBJ2-7
V gene: TRBV7-2
CDR3 length: 15
CDR3 protein: CASSLRLSELYEQYF
CDR3 DNA: TGTGCCAGCAGCTTAAGGCTTTCAGAGCTTTACGAGCAGTACTTC

D gene: NA
clone size: many
J gene: TRBJ1-1
V gene: TRBV12-3/TRBV12-4
CDR3 length: 20
CDR3 protein: CASSFGREGSAGETNTEAFF
CDR3 DNA: TGTGCCAGCAGTTTCGGGAGGGAGGGGAGCGCCGGCGAGACGAACACTGAAGCTTTCTTT

D gene: NA
clone size: NA
J gene: TRBJ1-1
V gene: TRBV5-8
CDR3 length: 14
CDR3 protein: CASSFSQAGTEAFF
CDR3 DNA: TGTGCCAGCAGCTTTAGCCAGGCGGGCACTGAAGCTTTCTTT

D gene: NA
clone size: many
J gene: TRBJ2-3
V gene: TRBV2
CDR3 length: 15
CDR3 protein: CASSLGPFNTDTQYF
CDR3 DNA: TGTGCCAGCAGTCTCGGACCTTTTAACACAGATACGCAGTATTTT

D gene: NA
clone size: few
J gene: TRBJ2-3
V gene: TRBV28
CDR3 length: 12
CDR3 protein: CASSFQRVETYF
CDR3 DNA: TGTGCCAGCAGTTTTCAGCGTGTAGAGACGTATTTT

D gene: TRBD1
clone size: many
J gene: TRBJ1-1
V gene: TRBV9
CDR3 length: 16
CDR3 protein: CASSAPRQGAGTEAFF
CDR3 DNA: TGTGCCAGCAGCGCCCCGCGACAGGGAGCAGGTACTGAAGCTTTCTTT

D gene: TRBD2
clone size: few
J gene: TRBJ2-1
V gene: TRBV13
CDR3 length: 14
CDR3 protein: CASSSSGPHNEQFF
CDR3 DNA: TGTGCCAGCAGCTCTAGCGGGCCCCACAATGAGCAGTTCTTC

D gene: TRBD1
clone size: few
J gene: TRBJ1-4
V gene: TRBV18
CDR3 length: 15
CDR3 protein: CASSPGLDRNEKLFF
CDR3 DNA: TGTGCCAGCTCACCAGGACTGGACAGGAATGAAAAACTGTTTTTT

D gene: NA
clone size: few
J gene: TRBJ1-6
V gene: TRBV6-1
CDR3 length: 13
CDR3 protein: CASLSQGLSPLHF
CDR3 DNA: TGTGCCAGCCTTTCACAGGGCTTGTCACCCCTCCACTTT

D gene: TRBD1
clone size: many
J gene: TRBJ1-5
V gene: TRBV20-1
CDR3 length: 16
CDR3 protein: CSARDRTGVINQPQHF
CDR3 DNA: TGCAGTGCTAGAGATAGGACAGGGGTGATCAATCAGCCCCAGCATTTT

D gene: NA
clone size: many
J gene: TRBJ1-6
V gene: TRBV27
CDR3 length: 14
CDR3 protein: CASSSRIANSPLHF
CDR3 DNA: TGTGCCAGCAGTTCACGGATCGCCAATTCACCCCTCCACTTT

D gene: TRBD1
clone size: many
J gene: TRBJ2-2
V gene: TRBV13
CDR3 length: 15
CDR3 protein: CASSPDRTNTGELFF
CDR3 DNA: TGTGCCAGCAGCCCGGACAGGACGAACACCGGGGAGCTGTTTTTT

D gene: TRBD2
clone size: NA
J gene: TRBJ2-1
V gene: TRBV11-2
CDR3 length: 13
CDR3 protein: CASSRIAGNEQFF
CDR3 DNA: TGTGCCAGCAGCCGTATAGCGGGAAATGAGCAGTTCTTC

D gene: TRBD1
clone size: many
J gene: TRBJ2-1
V gene: TRBV12-3/TRBV12-4
CDR3 length: 16
CDR3 protein: CASSSPGTGINDEQFF
CDR3 DNA: TGTGCCAGCAGTTCCCCGGGGACAGGGATTAACGATGAGCAGTTCTTC

D gene: TRBD2
clone size: NA
J gene: TRBJ2-7
V gene: TRBV10-3
CDR3 length: 16
CDR3 protein: CAIKEAPGLAGGKQYF
CDR3 DNA: TGTGCCATCAAAGAGGCACCGGGACTAGCGGGAGGGAAGCAGTACTTC

D gene: NA
clone size: many
J gene: TRBJ1-1
V gene: TRBV6-2/TRBV6-3
CDR3 length: 14
CDR3 protein: CASSYGGPGPEAFF
CDR3 DNA: TGTGCCAGCAGTTACGGGGGGCCCGGACCTGAAGCTTTCTTT

D gene: TRBD1
clone size: many
J gene: TRBJ1-2
V gene: TRBV29-1
CDR3 length: 15
CDR3 protein: CSVDRRPGQPYGYTF
CDR3 DNA: TGCAGCGTTGATCGTCGACCGGGACAGCCCTATGGCTACACCTTC

D gene: NA
clone size: many
J gene: TRBJ2-5
V gene: TRBV20-1
CDR3 length: 12
CDR3 protein: CSAYRGGETQYF
CDR3 DNA: TGCAGTGCTTACAGGGGGGGGGAGACCCAGTACTTC

D gene: NA
clone size: many
J gene: TRBJ2-3
V gene: TRBV7-9
CDR3 length: 15
CDR3 protein: CASSPRVAGTDTQYF
CDR3 DNA: TGTGCCAGCAGCCCCCGAGTGGCGGGCACAGATACGCAGTATTTT

D gene: NA
clone size: NA
J gene: TRBJ2-4
V gene: TRBV27
CDR3 length: 15
CDR3 protein: CASSLLGQAKNIQYF
CDR3 DNA: TGTGCCAGCAGTTTATTAGGGCAGGCCAAAAACATTCAGTACTTC

D gene: NA
clone size: many
J gene: TRBJ2-1
V gene: TRBV11-2
CDR3 length: 14
CDR3 protein: CASAQPTDYNEQFF
CDR3 DNA: TGTGCCAGTGCACAACCAACAGATTACAATGAGCAGTTCTTC

D gene: NA
clone size: NA
J gene: TRBJ2-6
V gene: TRBV29-1
CDR3 length: 16
CDR3 protein: CSVGSRRTPGANVLTF
CDR3 DNA: TGCAGCGTTGGTAGCCGAAGAACCCCTGGGGCCAACGTCCTGACTTTC

D gene: NA
clone size: many
J gene: TRBJ2-3
V gene: TRBV28
CDR3 length: 16
CDR3 protein: CASSFLGTGSTDTQYF
CDR3 DNA: TGTGCCAGCAGTTTCTTGGGGACGGGTAGCACAGATACGCAGTATTTT

D gene: NA
clone size: few
J gene: TRBJ2-7
V gene: TRBV29-1
CDR3 length: 14
CDR3 protein: CSVGGQGSSYEQYF
CDR3 DNA: TGCAGCGTTGGGGGCCAGGGGAGCTCCTACGAGCAGTACTTC

D gene: NA
clone size: many
J gene: TRBJ1-4
V gene: TRBV7-2
CDR3 length: 15
CDR3 protein: CASSLDPGAGEKLFF
CDR3 DNA: TGTGCCAGCAGCTTAGATCCGGGGGCGGGAGAAAAACTGTTTTTT

D gene: NA
clone size: NA
J gene: TRBJ2-2
V gene: TRBV29-1
CDR3 length: 16
CDR3 protein: CSVEGPGLGNTGELFF
CDR3 DNA: TGCAGCGTTGAAGGACCGGGACTTGGGAACACCGGGGAGCTGTTTTTT

D gene: NA
clone size: many
J gene: TRBJ2-7
V gene: TRBV7-9
CDR3 length: 15
CDR3 protein: CASSPGIAASYEQYF
CDR3 DNA: TGTGCCAGCAGCCCCGGGATAGCGGCCTCCTACGAGCAGTACTTC

D gene: NA
clone size: NA
J gene: TRBJ1-4
V gene: TRBV20-1
CDR3 length: 14
CDR3 protein: CSARGGGTNEKLFF
CDR3 DNA: TGCAGTGCTAGAGGGGGGGGAACTAATGAAAAACTGTTTTTT

D gene: TRBD1
clone size: many
J gene: TRBJ2-1
V gene: TRBV7-9
CDR3 length: 17
CDR3 protein: CASSLPQPGQGLNEQFF
CDR3 DNA: TGTGCCAGCAGCTTACCACAACCGGGACAGGGTCTGAATGAGCAGTTCTTC

D gene: TRBD2
clone size: many
J gene: TRBJ2-7
V gene: TRBV20-1
CDR3 length: 13
CDR3 protein: CSAPAAGGREQYF
CDR3 DNA: TGCAGTGCGCCGGCGGCGGGAGGGCGGGAGCAGTACTTC

D gene: TRBD2
clone size: NA
J gene: TRBJ2-7
V gene: TRBV4-3
CDR3 length: 15
CDR3 protein: CASSLSTSGNYEQYF
CDR3 DNA: TGCGCCAGCAGCCTATCGACTAGCGGGAACTACGAGCAGTACTTC

D gene: NA
clone size: many
J gene: TRBJ2-7
V gene: TRBV20-1
CDR3 length: 14
CDR3 protein: CSASPGGRSYEQYF
CDR3 DNA: TGCAGTGCTAGTCCCGGCGGGCGCTCCTACGAGCAGTACTTC

D gene: NA
clone size: many
J gene: TRBJ1-1
V gene: TRBV6-1
CDR3 length: 13
CDR3 protein: CASSPTRGGEAFF
CDR3 DNA: TGTGCCAGCAGTCCAACACGCGGCGGTGAAGCTTTCTTT

D gene: TRBD1
clone size: many
J gene: TRBJ2-7
V gene: TRBV11-2
CDR3 length: 13
CDR3 protein: CASSPMGQYEQYF
CDR3 DNA: TGTGCCAGCAGCCCGATGGGACAGTACGAGCAGTACTTC

D gene: TRBD1
clone size: NA
J gene: TRBJ2-1
V gene: TRBV27
CDR3 length: 19
CDR3 protein: CASSFFGVLGTASYNEQFF
CDR3 DNA: TGTGCCAGCAGTTTCTTTGGAGTTTTAGGGACAGCCTCCTACAATGAGCAGTTCTTC

D gene: NA
clone size: many
J gene: TRBJ1-4
V gene: TRBV27
CDR3 length: 18
CDR3 protein: CASRTGRQTLARNEKLFF
CDR3 DNA: TGTGCCAGCCGAACGGGAAGACAAACCCTCGCGAGGAATGAAAAACTGTTTTTT